This TCR beta chain appears in the sequencing data of a study of control samples from healthy donors and cancer patients. The repertoire was sequenced with immunoSEQ multiplex PCR; TCRdb's copy has only in-frame clones and lacks some. The data hold roughly 50,000 clones, with around 97% observed a single time. The sample consisted of blood. The sequence derives from a woman aged 25 to 39 in good health.

The CDR3 spells CASSRQGGGELFF. The DNA for the CDR3 is TGTGCCAGTAGTCGCCAGGGCGGAGGGGAGCTGTTTTTT. The V call is TRBV19, the J call TRBJ2-2, with D possibly matching TRBD1 (5 bases). CDR1 is LNHDA, CDR2 SQIVND, per germline (reference sequence). Trimming stripped 5 bases from V and 8 bases from J, with 12 bases between. CDR3 length equals 13 residues. Full variable domain (rest looked up from reference TRBV19 and TRBJ2-2): DGGITQSPKYLFRKEGQNVTLSCEQNLNHDAMYWYRQDPGQGLRLIYYSQIVNDFQKGDIAEGYSVSREKKESFPLTVTSAQKNPTAFYLCASSRQGGGELFFGEGSRLTVL.